These 14 T cell receptor beta chains were sequenced from one sample in a study of T cell responses to AZD1222 COVID-19 vaccine. Only in-frame clones appear in the TCRdb table, and some are missing; sequencing was by immunoSEQ multiplex PCR. The data hold over 150,000 clones, with around 90% observed a single time. The input for sequencing was peripheral blood, taken on day 0 of AZD1222 vaccination. The receptors were sampled from an adult in good health.

The J gene is TRBJ1-5, the V gene TRBV3-1 (or the pseudogene TRBV3-2); D remains unclear. The CDR3 spans 16 residues. Trimming stripped 11 bases from V and 0 bases from J, with 20 bases between. CDR1 LGHDT and CDR2 YNNKEL come from the germline V gene (reference sequence). The chain's CDR3 is CALGGQSAYSNQPQHF. For the CDR3, the DNA is TGTGCCTTGGGTGGGCAGTCAGCGTATAGCAATCAGCCCCAGCATTTT.

The rearrangement joins TRBV5-4 to TRBJ2-7, with 9 bases identical to TRBD1. The CDR3 is 14 residues long. The trim removed 4 bases at V and 7 bases at J, leaving 9 bases unmatched. Germline CDR1 reads SGHNT; CDR2 reads YYREEE (reference sequence). CDR3 bases: TGTGCCAGCAGCCAGGACAGGGGATCGGTGGAGCAGTACTTC. The encoded protein is CASSQDRGSVEQYF.

This chain's CDR3 is CASSQEILAGAQGEQYF. The CDR3 nucleotides read TGTGCCAGCAGCCAAGAGATTTTGGCAGGGGCCCAGGGAGAGCAGTACTTC. This chain connects TRBV4-2 to TRBJ2-7; D perhaps matches TRBD1 (6 bases). The CDR3 is 17 amino acids. V dropped 0 bases and J dropped 7 bases, with 22 bases sitting between them. Germline assignment: CDR1 LGHNA and CDR2 YNFKEQ.

This clone appeared a few times. The V and J genes are TRBV6-1 and TRBJ1-6; D is undetermined. Germline V CDR1 and CDR2: MNHNS, SASEGT. V was pared by 2 bases and J by 4 bases, with 12 bases between. The length of the CDR3 is 16 residues. This CDR3 reads CASSESRAAYNSPLHF. As DNA, the CDR3 is TGTGCCAGCAGTGAATCACGGGCAGCTTATAATTCACCCCTCCACTTT.

The V and J genes are TRBV12-5 and TRBJ1-4, with 8 bases lining up with TRBD1. This CDR3 contains 14 residues. V was clipped by 5 bases and J by 2 bases; unmatched bases: 1. The germline CDR1 and CDR2 sequences are LGHNT and FRNRAP. The CDR3 region has the DNA TGTGCTAGTGGTACAGGGGGGACTAATGAAAAACTGTTTTTT. It codes for CASGTGGTNEKLFF.

This chain links TRBV5-1 with TRBJ1-1; 8 positions match TRBD1. Germline assignment: CDR1 SGHRS and CDR2 YFSETQ. CDR3 length equals 16 residues. V lost 0 bases and J lost 0; bases outside the gene matches: 4. In nucleotides, the CDR3 is TGCGCCAGCAGCTTGGTGCAGGGGGCTGTGAACACTGAAGCTTTCTTT. The encoded protein is CASSLVQGAVNTEAFF.

This chain links TRBV5-4 with TRBJ1-5, with a possible D match to TRBD1 (6 bases). This CDR3 contains 14 residues. Trimming stripped 3 bases from V and 1 base from J, with 8 bases between. Germline V gene sequence: CDR1 SGHNT, CDR2 YYREEE (reference sequence). The CDR3 region has the DNA TGTGCCAGCAGCTCCGACAGGAGCAATCAGCCCCAGCATTTT. Protein: CASSSDRSNQPQHF.

The chain links TRBV29-1 to TRBJ1-2, with a weak D call TRBD1 (6 bases). Germline CDR1 and CDR2: SQVTM and ANQGSEA. The CDR3 has 11 residues. V shed 6 bases and J shed 7 bases, with 12 bases lying between them. CDR3 DNA sequence: TGCAGCGTGGGACATTCAGGTGGCTACACCTTC. Amino acid sequence: CSVGHSGGYTF.

With regard to this clone: Within the sample, other DNA sequences also encode this same CDR3. V usage is TRBV15 and J usage is TRBJ1-3; D remains unclear. The germline V gene encodes CDR1 LNHNV and CDR2 YYDKDF (reference sequence). Trimming removed 0 bases at V and 1 base at J, with 4 bases between. This CDR3 has 14 residues. The CDR3, as DNA: TGTGCCACCAGCAGAGACTCTTCTGGAAACACCATATATTTT. Translation: CATSRDSSGNTIYF. Filled out from reference TRBV15 and TRBJ1-3, the complete variable domain reads DAMVIQNPRYQVTQFGKPVTLSCSQTLNHNVMYWYQQKSSQAPKLLFHYYDKDFNNEADTPDNFQSRRPNTSFCFLDIRSPGLGDTAMYLCATSRDSSGNTIYFGEGSWLTVV.

The chain joins TRBV3-1 (or the pseudogene TRBV3-2) to TRBJ2-3; D is unclear. Germline loops: CDR1 LGHDT, CDR2 YNNKEL (reference sequence). This CDR3 comprises 12 residues. The V and J ends lost 3 bases and 2 bases respectively, with 3 bases between them. DNA for the CDR3: TGTGCCAGCAGCCACGTCACAGATACGCAGTATTTT. Translated: CASSHVTDTQYF.

The chain is built from TRBV6-6 and TRBJ2-5; D gene uncertain. The CDR3 extends over 14 amino acids. The V gene lost 2 bases and the J gene lost 5 bases, with 12 bases spanning the gap. Per germline, CDR1 MNHNY and CDR2 SVGAGI (reference sequence). CDR3 sequence (DNA): TGTGCCAGCAGTTACCTGGGATCCGGGGAGACCCAGTACTTC. This sequence encodes CASSYLGSGETQYF.

Concerning this clone: Additional DNA sequences in this sample encode the identical CDR3. The chain recombines TRBV5-1 with TRBJ2-7; the match to TRBD1 covers 8 bases. The germline V gene has CDR1 SGHRS and CDR2 YFSETQ. The CDR3 has 14 amino acids. The V gene end was trimmed by 4 bases and the J gene end by 0 bases; junction bases not matched to a gene: 3. As DNA, the CDR3 is TGCGCCAGCAGCCGGACAGGGAGCTCCTACGAGCAGTACTTC. Translated, it gives CASSRTGSSYEQYF.

This clone was seen just once. The J gene is TRBJ2-1, the V gene TRBV11-1; 10 nucleotides align to TRBD2. With V trimmed by 4 bases and J by 7 bases, 7 bases remained unmatched. In germline, CDR1 is SGHAT, CDR2 FQDESV (reference sequence). The CDR3 extends over 15 amino acids. The CDR3 protein is CASSSEREGRNEQFF. The CDR3 DNA follows: TGTGCCAGCAGCTCCGAGCGGGAGGGCCGTAATGAGCAGTTCTTC.

This chain uses TRBV2 with TRBJ1-6; D may be TRBD1 (6 bases). Germline assignment: CDR1 SNHLY and CDR2 FYNNEI. This CDR3 is built from 16 residues. Trimming cost V 0 bases and J 5 bases, with 11 bases left between them. The CDR3 reads CASSEARQADNSPLHF. Written as DNA, the CDR3 is TGTGCCAGCAGTGAAGCCCGACAGGCGGATAATTCACCCCTCCACTTT.